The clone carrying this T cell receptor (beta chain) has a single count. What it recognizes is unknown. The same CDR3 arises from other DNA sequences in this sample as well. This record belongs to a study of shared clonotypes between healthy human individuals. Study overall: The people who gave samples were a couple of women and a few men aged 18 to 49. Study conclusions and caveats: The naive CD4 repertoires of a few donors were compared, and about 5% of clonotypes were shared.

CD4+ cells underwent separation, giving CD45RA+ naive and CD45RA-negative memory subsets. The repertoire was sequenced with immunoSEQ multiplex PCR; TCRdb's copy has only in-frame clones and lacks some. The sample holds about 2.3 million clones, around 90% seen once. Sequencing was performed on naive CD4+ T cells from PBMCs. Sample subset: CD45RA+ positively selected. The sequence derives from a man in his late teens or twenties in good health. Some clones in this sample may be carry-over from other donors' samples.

CDR3 protein: CAWSSDSNQPQHF. CDR3 DNA sequence: TGTGCCTGGAGTTCTGATAGCAATCAGCCCCAGCATTTT. The chain employs TRBV30 and TRBJ1-5, with D hard to call. V gave up 2 bases and J gave up 0 bases, with 5 bases separating them. Looked up from germline, CDR1 is GTSNPN and CDR2 is SVGIG (reference sequence). The CDR3 totals 13 residues.